This TCR beta chain was identified in a study of Tregs in tolerant kidney transplant recipients. The CDR3 sequence is 17 residues long. V lost 1 base, J lost 0 bases, and 14 bases lay in between. Germline CDR1 and CDR2: SGHAT and FQDESV (reference sequence). The nonmyeloablative bone marrow transplants came from related graft donors, with transient mixed chimerism. Clones were read by immunoSEQ multiplex PCR, and TCRdb kept only the in-frame ones, dropping some. The sample holds tens of thousands of clones, 90% to 95% seen once. The chain recombines TRBV11-1 with TRBJ2-3; the D is unclear. The material sequenced was CD4+ T cells from blood (PBMCs), taken 12 months after the transplant. The sequence derives from a human patient who received a combined kidney and bone marrow transplant. The graft donor may be the source of some T cells. CDR3 nucleotides: TGTGCCAGCAGCTTAGGTTTAAGCCCCCCTAGCACAGATACGCAGTATTTT. It codes for CASSLGLSPPSTDTQYF.